The clone carrying this TCR beta chain came up a few times. Its antigen is still unknown. The length of the CDR3 is 13 residues. V lost 5 bases and J 3 bases, leaving 10 bases between the germline ends. CDR1 is SEHNR, CDR2 FQNEAQ, per germline (reference sequence). The sample belongs to a study of T cells after yellow fever vaccination. Findings of the study overall: It was a small share of clonotypes that appeared in both CD4 and CD8 compartments. Although the secondary response was weaker, it peaked faster, at day 5 versus 15. In post-booster samples, most primary-vaccination clones reappeared (approximately 96% CD4, 70% to 90% CD8).

TCR cDNA was made by 5'RACE template switching, adding a universal primer site and UMIs. TCRdb itself ran the 5' RACE reads through MiXCR, one entry per CDR3 protein. Of around 500,000 distinct CDR3 sequences in the sample, 20% to 25% are singletons; the top ten hold about 17%. The receptor was isolated from a man between 18 and 29 years old who received the YFV17D yellow fever vaccine. The chain links TRBV7-9 to TRBJ2-5; the D gene could be TRBD1 or TRBD2 (5 bases each). Source: PBMCs, taken about 20 days after the first yellow fever vaccination. The DNA of the CDR3 is TGTGCCAGCAGCCCCTGGGACGAAGAGACCCAGTACTTC. Translated, it gives CASSPWDEETQYF.